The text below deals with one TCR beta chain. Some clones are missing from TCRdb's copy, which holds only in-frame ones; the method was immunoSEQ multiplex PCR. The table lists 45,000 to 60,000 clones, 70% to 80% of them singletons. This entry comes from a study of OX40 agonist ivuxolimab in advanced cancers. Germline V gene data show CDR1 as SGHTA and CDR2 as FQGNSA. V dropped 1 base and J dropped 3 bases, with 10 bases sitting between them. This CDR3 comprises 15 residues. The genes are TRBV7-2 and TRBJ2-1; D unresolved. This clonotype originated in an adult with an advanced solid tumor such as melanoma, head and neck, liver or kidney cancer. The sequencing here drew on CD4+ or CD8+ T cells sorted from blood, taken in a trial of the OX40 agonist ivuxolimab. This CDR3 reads CASSLESESYNEQFF. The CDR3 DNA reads TGTGCCAGCAGCTTAGAGTCAGAAAGCTACAATGAGCAGTTCTTC.